One sample yielded the 5 T cell receptor beta chains listed below, sequenced in a study of shared clonotypes between healthy human individuals (dated by TCRdb to 2018 to 2021). The library was generated by the immunoSEQ multiplex PCR assay. Imported from immuneACCESS, the table was reduced by TCRdb to in-frame sequences with V and J called. These copies leave out some clones; in studies compared against another copy, an unresolved V gene accounts for under half, and the cause of the remainder is not known. The sample records roughly 110,000 clones, over 65% of which are singletons. Of the sample, roughly 23% falls within the top ten clones. Material for sequencing was memory CD8+ T cells sorted from blood. Reading the label with the study, this specimen's cell subset or site is: CD45RO+ cells pooled with CCR7-negative TemRA cells. The receptors originated from a woman in her twenties or thirties in good health.

The rearrangement joins TRBV29-1 to TRBJ2-1, with no clear D. V was shortened by 4 bases and J by 5 bases, with 12 bases between the two germline ends. CDR1 and CDR2 from the germline V gene are SQVTM and ANQGSEA. This CDR3 is 13 amino acids long. The CDR3 coding sequence is TGCAGCGTTGTTCCGTTTTACGACAATGAGCAGTTCTTC. Translating gives CSVVPFYDNEQFF.

This clone was detected only once. V gene TRBV27 combines with J gene TRBJ2-7; 10 nucleotides line up with TRBD2. Germline loops: CDR1 MNHEY, CDR2 SMNVEV (reference sequence). The trim removed 4 bases at V and 3 bases at J, leaving 6 bases unmatched. The CDR3 contains 15 residues. CDR3 nucleotide sequence: TGTGCCAGCAGTTCCCCTAGCGGGAGACTCTACGAGCAGTACTTC. This translates into CASSSPSGRLYEQYF.

The chain employs TRBV16 and TRBJ1-4, with D hard to call. Germline assignment: CDR1 KGHSY and CDR2 FQNENV. V dropped 1 base and J dropped 7 bases, with 10 bases sitting between them. This CDR3 is 14 amino acids long. CDR3 coding DNA: TGTGCCAGCAGCCAATTCGGAGGCGGTGAAAAACTGTTTTTT. The encoded protein is CASSQFGGGEKLFF.

This clone came up a few times. The J gene is TRBJ2-1, the V gene TRBV6-1; 10 bases match TRBD1. The CDR3 runs to 14 residues. Per the germline V gene, CDR1 is MNHNS and CDR2 is SASEGT. With V trimmed by 11 bases and J by 8 bases, 12 bases remained unmatched. The CDR3 reads CAVSGTGDFHEQFF. The DNA of the CDR3 is TGTGCCGTGTCCGGGACAGGGGATTTCCATGAGCAGTTCTTC.

This chain connects TRBV7-3 to TRBJ2-1, with 9 bases aligning to TRBD1. The CDR3 runs 16 residues. Germline-derived CDR1 and CDR2 are SGHTA and FQGTGA. V trimming: 2 bases; J trimming: 8 bases; junction bases outside the gene matches: 10. The CDR3 sequence: CASSLSTGTGSDEQFF. The CDR3 nucleotides are TGTGCCAGCAGCTTATCAACCGGGACAGGGTCGGATGAGCAGTTCTTC.